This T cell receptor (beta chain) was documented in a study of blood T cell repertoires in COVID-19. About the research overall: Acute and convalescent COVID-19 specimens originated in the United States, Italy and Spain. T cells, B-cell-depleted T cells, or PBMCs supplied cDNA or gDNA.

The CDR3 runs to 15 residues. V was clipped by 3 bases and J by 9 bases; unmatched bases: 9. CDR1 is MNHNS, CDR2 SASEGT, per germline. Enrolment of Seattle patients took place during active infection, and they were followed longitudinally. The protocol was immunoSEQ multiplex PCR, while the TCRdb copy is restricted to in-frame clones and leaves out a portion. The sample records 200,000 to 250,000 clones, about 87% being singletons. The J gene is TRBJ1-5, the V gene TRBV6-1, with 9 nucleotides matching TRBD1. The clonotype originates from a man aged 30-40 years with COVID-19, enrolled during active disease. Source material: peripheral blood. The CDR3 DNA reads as TGTGCCAGCAGTGAGGGGACAGGGCGCCCGGGGCCCCAGCATTTT. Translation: CASSEGTGRPGPQHF.